The subject of this entry is one T cell receptor (beta chain). No antigen is known for it. Each cDNA molecule in the library carried unique molecular identifiers. In the authors' methods: With a range of about 23,224 to 690,600, the median per sample was about 87,000 TCRs. TCRdb re-called the 5' RACE reads with MiXCR, one entry per CDR3 protein. The V and J calls, along with clone size, are taken from TCRdb and not from the paper's own processing. The data contain 110,000 or so distinct CDR3 sequences, around 20% of them seen just once; the ten biggest clones take up approximately 2.6%. This specimen comes from a study of human T cells and chemical hapten exposure. Study-level background: Per-sample TCR yield variability stemmed mainly from small pooled library volume differences.

Someone pulled total RNA out of unfractionated whole blood. The CDR3 length is 13 residues. CDR1 is MNHEY, CDR2 SMNVEV, per germline (reference sequence). Trimming pared 6 bases from V and 0 bases from J, leaving 7 bases between. Study-level points and caveats: Once DPC sensitization occurred, TCRs above 1 in 1000 frequency showed no change.

The source is a human donor in good health. The gene calls are TRBV27 and TRBJ2-3; D gene unclear. The CDR3 DNA follows: TGTGCCAGCAGGACCTCTAGCACAGATACGCAGTATTTT. Its protein product is CASRTSSTDTQYF.